This T cell receptor beta chain originates from a study of identical twins. Findings of the study overall: Within beta out-of-frame sequences, the excess sharing observed between twins was weaker.

This CDR3 contains 11 residues. CDR1 is SQVTM and CDR2 is ANQGSEA in the germline V gene. After removal of 7 bases from V and 8 bases from J, the junction contained 6 bases not matched to a gene. TCRdb fed the 5' RACE reads into MiXCR, producing one record per CDR3 protein. The data contain hundreds of thousands of distinct CDR3 sequences, 21% of them seen just once; the ten biggest clones take up 4% to 5.5%. Concerning this clonotype: Its antigen is unknown.

The sample was also reused in another study, on T cells expressing NK-cell markers. That work adds: Seropositivity for HCMV was found in seven of the eight sequenced donors, with one seronegative.

This TCR was recovered from a woman aged 18-29 years in good health. V is TRBV29-1 and J is TRBJ1-2; TRBD1 matches at 8 bases. Sequencing input: PBMCs. The CDR3 spells CSGDDRGGYTF. Here the CDR3 DNA reads TGCAGCGGAGACGACAGGGGCGGCTACACCTTC.